The T cell receptor (beta chain) under discussion was sequenced for a study of cytomegalovirus exposure and HLA in healthy donors. A multiplex PCR was run with 60 Vbeta primers and 13 Jbeta primers. Profiling relied on immunoSEQ multiplex PCR, and the TCRdb table lists in-frame clones only, not all of them. The table records about 120,000 clones, approximately 80% of them present only once. Notes on this clone: Its specificity is not known.

Whole-study findings and limits: Researchers counted over 150 TCR beta chains as cytomegalovirus-associated. DRB1 showed the most TCR associations and HLA-C the fewest in a later analysis, as rates varied by HLA locus.

The TCR originated in a middle-aged man in good health and CMV-seropositive. Sequences were obtained from PBMCs.

CDR3 DNA: TGCAGCGTTGGTTCCGGGACAGGGAATTCACCCCTCCACTTT. It translates to CSVGSGTGNSPLHF. This chain uses TRBV29-1 with TRBJ1-6; TRBD1 matches at 9 bases. The CDR3 consists of 14 residues. The ends lost 4 bases at V and 7 bases at J; junction bases unmatched: 5. CDR1 and CDR2 (germline): SQVTM, ANQGSEA.